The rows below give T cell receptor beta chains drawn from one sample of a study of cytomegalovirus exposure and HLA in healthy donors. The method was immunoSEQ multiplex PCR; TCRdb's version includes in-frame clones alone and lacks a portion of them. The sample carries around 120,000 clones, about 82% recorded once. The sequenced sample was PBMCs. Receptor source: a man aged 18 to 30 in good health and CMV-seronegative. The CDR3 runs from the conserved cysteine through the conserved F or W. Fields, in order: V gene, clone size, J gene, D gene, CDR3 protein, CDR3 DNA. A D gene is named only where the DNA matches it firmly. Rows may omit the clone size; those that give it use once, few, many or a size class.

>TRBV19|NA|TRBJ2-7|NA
CASSIKSARSYEQYF
TGTGCCAGTAGTATAAAGAGCGCCCGCTCCTACGAGCAGTACTTC
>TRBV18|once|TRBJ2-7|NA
CASSPALSQAGVSEQYF
TGTGCCAGCTCACCGGCGTTGTCTCAAGCAGGGGTTTCCGAGCAGTACTTC
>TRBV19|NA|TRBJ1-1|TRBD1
CASSIGVRGVAEAFF
TGTGCCAGTAGTATAGGCGTCAGGGGGGTCGCTGAAGCTTTCTTT
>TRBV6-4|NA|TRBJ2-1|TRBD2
CASSGSALAGGSYNEQFF
TGTGCCAGCAGTGGCTCAGCTCTAGCGGGTGGCTCCTACAATGAGCAGTTCTTC
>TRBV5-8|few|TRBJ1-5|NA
CASSLEGSWTQPQHF
TGTGCCAGCAGCTTGGAGGGGTCCTGGACCCAGCCCCAGCATTTT
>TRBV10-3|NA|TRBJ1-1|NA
CAISESATEAFF
TGTGCCATCAGTGAGTCGGCCACTGAAGCTTTCTTT
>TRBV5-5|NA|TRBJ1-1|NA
CASSLRSARTGTEAFF
TGTGCCAGCAGCTTGAGGTCAGCGCGGACTGGCACTGAAGCTTTCTTT
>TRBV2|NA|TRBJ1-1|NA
CASSQRYTEAFF
TGTGCCAGCAGCCAACGGTACACTGAAGCTTTCTTT
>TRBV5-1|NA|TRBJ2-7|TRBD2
CASSLVASGGEQYF
TGCGCCAGCAGCTTGGTGGCTAGCGGGGGGGAGCAGTACTTC
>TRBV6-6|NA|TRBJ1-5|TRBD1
CASMTHRGTAYQPQHF
TGTGCCAGCATGACCCACCGGGGGACAGCCTATCAGCCCCAGCATTTT
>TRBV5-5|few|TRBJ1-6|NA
CASSSSSYSPLHF
TGTGCCAGCAGCTCTAGTTCGTATTCACCCCTCCACTTT
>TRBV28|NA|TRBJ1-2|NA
CASSFRGAHGYTF
TGTGCCAGCAGTTTTCGGGGGGCCCATGGCTACACCTTC